What follows are 16 T cell receptor beta chains derived from one specimen sequenced in a study of blood T cell repertoires in COVID-19. Data came from immunoSEQ multiplex PCR; TCRdb stores just in-frame clones and leaves some out. The sample has under 250,000 clones, more than 70% seen once. Sequencing used peripheral blood. These receptors all stem from a middle-aged man with active or convalescent COVID-19.

The rearrangement links TRBV5-1 to TRBJ1-6; TRBD1 might be the D (5 bases). Deletions cut 3 bases from V and 9 bases from J, with 25 bases between. Germline CDR1 and CDR2: SGHRS and YFSETQ. CDR3 length: 18 residues. The CDR3 loop is CASSSTAARWGRSSPLHF. DNA for the CDR3: TGCGCCAGCAGCTCTACTGCCGCCCGGTGGGGGAGGAGTTCACCCCTCCACTTT.

This rearrangement joins TRBV11-2 to TRBJ2-7, with 11 bases lining up with TRBD1. Germline trimming cut 0 bases from V and 6 bases from J; bases unmatched to any gene: 7. Germline CDR1 reads SGHAT; CDR2 reads FQNNGV. This CDR3 comprises 16 residues. The CDR3 here is CASSLDRGTGGSEQYF. CDR3 coding DNA: TGTGCCAGCAGCTTAGATCGGGGGACAGGGGGGAGCGAGCAGTACTTC.

Only one count was recorded for this clone. V gene TRBV7-2 combines with J gene TRBJ2-7; possibly TRBD2 for D (7 bases). Deletions cut 1 base from V and 3 bases from J, with 13 bases between. CDR1 SGHTA and CDR2 FQGNSA come from the germline V gene. The CDR3 length is 15 residues. In nucleotides, the CDR3 is TGTGCCAGCAGCTTAGTTGGGGGGGCACTCTACGAGCAGTACTTC. Its translation: CASSLVGGALYEQYF.

J is TRBJ2-1 and V is TRBV18, with D perhaps TRBD2 (6 bases). Germline V gene sequence: CDR1 KGHSH, CDR2 LQKENI. CDR3 size: 14 residues. V lost 3 bases and J 2 bases, leaving 8 bases between the germline ends. The CDR3 here is CASSPAGTYNEQFF. CDR3 nucleotide sequence: TGTGCCAGCTCACCGGCGGGAACCTACAATGAGCAGTTCTTC.

This clone has more than one count but fewer than ten. The J gene is TRBJ1-6, the V gene TRBV30, with D unresolved. Trimming left V 8 bases short and J 10 bases short, with 15 bases between. Germline V gene data show CDR1 as GTSNPN and CDR2 as SVGIG (reference sequence). This CDR3 contains 12 residues. This chain's CDR3 is CAGKRAGSPLHF. The CDR3 DNA reads TGTGCCGGCAAAAGGGCGGGATCACCCCTCCACTTT.

This clone has only a few counts. V is TRBV7-8 and J is TRBJ1-3; possible D gene TRBD1, 5 bases. The CDR3 totals 15 residues. Germline lookup yields CDR1 SGHVS and CDR2 FQNEAQ. Trimming took off 5 bases at V and 0 bases at J, with 11 bases between the two ends. This chain's CDR3 is CASSTQGNSGNTIYF. The CDR3 DNA follows: TGTGCCAGCAGCACTCAGGGTAACTCTGGAAACACCATATATTTT.

This clone has a count of ten or more. The rearrangement joins TRBV3-1 (or the pseudogene TRBV3-2) to TRBJ1-1, with 10 bases lining up with TRBD1. The CDR3 has 15 amino acids. V dropped 4 bases and J dropped 1; count of bases not matched to a gene: 3. The germline CDR1 and CDR2 sequences are LGHDT and YNNKEL (reference sequence). The CDR3 loop is CASSRGDRGNTEAFF. CDR3 nucleotides: TGTGCCAGCAGCCGAGGGGACAGGGGGAACACTGAAGCTTTCTTT.

There are a few counts of this clone. The CDR3, as DNA: TGTGCCAGCAACTCGGGTGATCAGCCCCAGCATTTT. Protein sequence: CASNSGDQPQHF. The chain uses TRBV28 and TRBJ1-5; D is unclear. Trimming stripped 7 bases from V and 5 bases from J, with 9 bases between. Germline-derived CDR1 and CDR2 are MDHEN and SYDVKM. The CDR3 contains 12 residues.

The chain uses TRBV5-5 and TRBJ2-5; D gene unclear. This CDR3 is built from 13 residues. V gave up 0 bases and J gave up 5 bases, with 8 bases separating them. Germline V gives CDR1 SGHKS, CDR2 YYEKEE (reference sequence). The CDR3 sequence is CASSLGRWETQYF. The CDR3 bases are TGTGCCAGCAGCTTGGGGCGGTGGGAGACCCAGTACTTC.

The chain joins TRBV29-1 to TRBJ2-3; 9 bases are shared with TRBD2. V lost 4 bases to trimming and J lost 4 bases; unmatched junction nucleotides: 12. There are 16 residues in the CDR3. CDR1 and CDR2 (germline): SQVTM, ANQGSEA. The CDR3 protein is CSVVAGALLRADTQYF. The CDR3 coding sequence is TGCAGCGTTGTAGCGGGAGCCCTCCTAAGGGCAGATACGCAGTATTTT.

The chain is built from TRBV6-4 and TRBJ1-5; 11 nucleotides match TRBD1. CDR1 and CDR2 (germline): MRHNA, SNTAGT. Losses at the gene ends were 6 bases for V and 5 bases for J; bases not matched to a gene: 6. The CDR3 covers 15 residues. The CDR3 nucleotides are TGTGCCAGCAGGCGGGACAGGGGGGATTATCAGCCCCAGCATTTT. Its translation: CASRRDRGDYQPQHF.

This rearrangement joins TRBV28 to TRBJ2-1, with 9 bases fitting TRBD2. CDR3 length: 14 amino acids. The germline V gene encodes CDR1 MDHEN and CDR2 SYDVKM. With V trimmed by 7 bases and J by 8 bases, 9 bases remained unmatched. Here the CDR3 DNA reads TGTGCCAGCATTTCCGCGGGAGGGGTGGATGAGCAGTTCTTC. Protein product: CASISAGGVDEQFF.

This clone was seen just once. V usage is TRBV9 and J usage is TRBJ1-3; D is perhaps TRBD1 (5 bases). Germline-derived CDR1 and CDR2 are SGDLS and YYNGEE. This CDR3 region has 16 residues. Trimming left V 0 bases short and J 0 bases short, with 10 bases between. The CDR3 here is CASSVAQGSSGNTIYF. The CDR3 DNA reads as TGTGCCAGCAGCGTAGCCCAGGGTTCCTCTGGAAACACCATATATTTT. Looking up the rest from reference TRBV9 and TRBJ1-3 gives the full variable domain: DSGVTQTPKHLITATGQRVTLRCSPRSGDLSVYWYQQSLDQGLQFLIQYYNGEERAKGNILERFSAQQFPDLHSELNLSSLELGDSALYFCASSVAQGSSGNTIYFGEGSWLTVV.

V is TRBV2 and J is TRBJ2-3, with D tentatively TRBD1 (6 bases). This CDR3 comprises 13 residues. Deletions cut 8 bases from V and 3 bases from J, with 12 bases between. Germline CDR1 reads SNHLY; CDR2 reads FYNNEI. CDR3 in DNA: TGTGCCAGCGGTTCCACAGGGACAGATACGCAGTATTTT. Translation gives CASGSTGTDTQYF.

This clone occurred a few times. The chain has TRBV6-5 and TRBJ1-6; D uncertain. Trimming left V 7 bases short and J 0 bases short, with 7 bases between. The CDR3 extends over 14 amino acids. The V gene's germline CDR1 is MNHEY and CDR2 SVGAGI. CDR3 loop: CASTGSSYNSPLHF. The DNA for the CDR3 is TGTGCCAGCACGGGGAGCTCCTATAATTCACCCCTCCACTTT.

This chain links TRBV7-2 with TRBJ1-1; D remains unclear. This CDR3 spans 15 amino acids. Germline V gene sequence: CDR1 SGHTA, CDR2 FQGNSA. Trimming took 1 base from V and 7 from J, leaving 16 bases between them. The CDR3 bases are TGTGCCAGCAGCTTAGTTCCAGCGGGCCCAATTGAAGCTTTCTTT. Translating it yields CASSLVPAGPIEAFF. Supplemented by reference TRBV7-2 and TRBJ1-1, the full variable domain reads GAGVSQSPSNKVTEKGKDVELRCDPISGHTALYWYRQSLGQGLEFLIYFQGNSAPDKSGLPSDRFSAERTGGSVSTLTIQRTQQEDSAVYLCASSLVPAGPIEAFFGQGTRLTVV.